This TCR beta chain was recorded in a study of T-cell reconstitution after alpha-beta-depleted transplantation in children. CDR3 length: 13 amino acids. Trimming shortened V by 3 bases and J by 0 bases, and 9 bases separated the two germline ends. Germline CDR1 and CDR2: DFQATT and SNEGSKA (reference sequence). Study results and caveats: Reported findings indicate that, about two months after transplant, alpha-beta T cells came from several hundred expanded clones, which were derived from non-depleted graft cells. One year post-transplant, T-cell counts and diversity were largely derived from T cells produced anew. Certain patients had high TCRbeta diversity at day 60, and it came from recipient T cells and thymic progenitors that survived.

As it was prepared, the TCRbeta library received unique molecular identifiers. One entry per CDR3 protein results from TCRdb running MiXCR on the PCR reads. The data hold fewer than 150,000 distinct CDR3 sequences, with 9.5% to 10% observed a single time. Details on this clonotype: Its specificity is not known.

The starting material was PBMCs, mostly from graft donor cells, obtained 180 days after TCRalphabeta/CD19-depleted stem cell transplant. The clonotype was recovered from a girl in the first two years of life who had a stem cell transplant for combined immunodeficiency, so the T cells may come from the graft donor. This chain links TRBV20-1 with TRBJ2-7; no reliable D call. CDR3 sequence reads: CSARGFLSYEQYF. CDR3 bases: TGCAGTGCTAGGGGTTTCCTCTCCTACGAGCAGTACTTC.